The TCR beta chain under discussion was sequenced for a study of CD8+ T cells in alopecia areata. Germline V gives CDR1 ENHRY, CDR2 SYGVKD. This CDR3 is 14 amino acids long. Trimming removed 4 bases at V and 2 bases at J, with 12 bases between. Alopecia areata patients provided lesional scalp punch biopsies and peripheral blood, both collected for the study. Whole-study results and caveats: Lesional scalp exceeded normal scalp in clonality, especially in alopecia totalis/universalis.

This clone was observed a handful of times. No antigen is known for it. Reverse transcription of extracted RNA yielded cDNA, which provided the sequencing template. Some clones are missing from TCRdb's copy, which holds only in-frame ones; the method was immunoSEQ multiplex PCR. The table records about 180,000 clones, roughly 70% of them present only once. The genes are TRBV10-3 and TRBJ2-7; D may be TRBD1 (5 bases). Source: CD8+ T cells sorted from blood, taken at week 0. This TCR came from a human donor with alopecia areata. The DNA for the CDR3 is TGTGCCATCAGTGTTGGAGACAGCGCCTACGAGCAGTACTTC. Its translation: CAISVGDSAYEQYF.